These 17 T cell receptor beta chains came from one sample sequenced in a study of blood T cell repertoires in COVID-19. The assay was immunoSEQ multiplex PCR, and TCRdb's table has in-frame clones only and misses some. This repertoire shows more than 300,000 clones, 90% found once; its top ten account for 3.5% to 5%. The source material was PBMCs or T cells enriched from blood (not recorded which). The receptors derive from a woman aged 25 to 39 who had been exposed to COVID-19.

The chain combines TRBV4-1 with TRBJ2-7, with 7 nucleotides matching TRBD2. This CDR3 comprises 17 residues. V trimming: 0 bases; J trimming: 2 bases; junction bases outside the gene matches: 10. CDR1 and CDR2 (germline): MGHRA, YSYEKL. CDR3 amino acids: CASSQDYGPGRAYEQYF. CDR3 nucleotide sequence: TGCGCCAGCAGCCAAGATTACGGGCCGGGGAGGGCCTACGAGCAGTACTTC.

This clone was counted once. One end of the junction fails to match germline, which may point to a read error. This chain joins TRBV5-6 and TRBJ1-2; 9 nucleotides match TRBD1. Germline V gene sequence: CDR1 SGHDT, CDR2 YYEEEE. CDR3 length: 13 residues. The CDR3 reads CASSLARDREGYF. The DNA of the CDR3 is TGTGCCAGCAGCTTGGCGCGGGACAGGGAGGGTTACTTC.

The V and J genes are TRBV6-5 and TRBJ1-2; 7 nucleotides line up with TRBD1. The CDR3 consists of 13 residues. CDR1 and CDR2 (germline): MNHEY, SVGAGI. J lost 3 bases, V lost 9 bases, and 7 bases had no gene match. CDR3 nucleotide sequence: TGTGCCAGTCACCCGGGACAGCACTATGGCTACACCTTC. Amino acids: CASHPGQHYGYTF.

The chain combines TRBV4-3 with TRBJ1-5; 7 bases match TRBD1. Germline CDR1 and CDR2: LGHNA and YSLEER. The CDR3 is 13 residues long. Losses at the gene ends were 5 bases for V and 5 bases for J; bases not matched to a gene: 3. CDR3 amino acids: CASSYDRDQPQHF. The CDR3 DNA follows: TGCGCCAGCAGCTATGACAGGGATCAGCCCCAGCATTTT.

V gene TRBV2 combines with J gene TRBJ2-5, with D perhaps matching TRBD1 (5 bases). CDR3 size: 13 residues. The ends were cut back, 10 bases at V and 5 bases at J, with 17 bases in the middle. CDR1 SNHLY and CDR2 FYNNEI come from the germline V gene. Here the CDR3 DNA reads TGTGCCACTACCTCAAGGGGTCGGGAGACCCAGTACTTC. Amino acids: CATTSRGRETQYF.

The V call is TRBV5-4, the J call TRBJ1-6; TRBD1 matches 9 bases. The germline gives CDR1 SGHNT, CDR2 YYREEE (reference sequence). V shed 4 bases, J shed 7 bases, and the junction held 6 bases outside the gene matches. CDR3 size: 15 residues. CDR3 in amino acids: CASSRDRVGNSPLHF. CDR3 DNA: TGTGCCAGCAGCAGGGACAGGGTGGGGAATTCACCCCTCCACTTT.

The table lists this clone with a count of one. Other DNA sequences in the sample encode the same CDR3. This chain links TRBV5-1 with TRBJ1-3, with D perhaps TRBD1 (6 bases). The CDR3 has 15 residues. The germline gives CDR1 SGHRS, CDR2 YFSETQ. V was cut by 0 bases and J by 7 bases, with 14 bases left in between. The CDR3 is CASSLDRGAGNTIYF. In DNA, the CDR3 is TGCGCCAGCAGCTTGGATCGGGGGGCCGGGAACACCATATATTTT.

About this clone: This specimen includes other DNA sequences encoding the same CDR3. V gene TRBV12-3 or TRBV12-4 combines with J gene TRBJ1-2, with D hard to call. There are 13 residues in the CDR3. V dropped 6 bases and J dropped 1 base, with 9 bases sitting between them. CDR3 DNA sequence: TGTGCCAGCAGCCTGGACTATAACTATGGCTACACCTTC. Amino acids: CASSLDYNYGYTF.

The chain's CDR3 is CASSPPRANTEAFF. The CDR3 DNA reads TGTGCCAGCAGCCCCCCCCGAGCTAACACTGAAGCTTTCTTT. The chain joins TRBV3-1 (or the pseudogene TRBV3-2) to TRBJ1-1; D is unclear. Germline assignment: CDR1 LGHDT and CDR2 YNNKEL (reference sequence). V was pared by 4 bases and J by 2 bases, with 11 bases between. The length of the CDR3 is 14 residues.

This chain uses TRBV5-1 with TRBJ1-2, with 10 bases that match TRBD1. The CDR3 has 15 residues. CDR1 is SGHRS and CDR2 is YFSETQ in the germline V gene. The trim removed 4 bases at V and 0 bases at J, leaving 3 bases unmatched. Here the CDR3 reads CASSPGQGPNYGYTF. CDR3 in DNA: TGCGCCAGCAGCCCGGGACAGGGGCCTAACTATGGCTACACCTTC.

The chain recombines TRBV9 with TRBJ1-1; D remains unclear. The CDR3 sequence is 16 residues long. V was cut by 0 bases and J by 5 bases, with 17 bases left in between. The germline V gene encodes CDR1 SGDLS and CDR2 YYNGEE. CDR3 nucleotide sequence: TGTGCCAGCAGCGTAGCTGTGGGCCGGGGAGGTACTGAAGCTTTCTTT. It specifies CASSVAVGRGGTEAFF.

This clone was counted a single time. CDR3 bases: TGTGCCAGCAGCACTACGACAGTCTCCTACGAGCAGTACTTC. It codes for CASSTTTVSYEQYF. V usage is TRBV11-2 and J usage is TRBJ2-7; TRBD1 is a possible D gene (5 bases). There are 14 residues in the CDR3. V dropped 5 bases and J dropped 0 bases, with 11 bases sitting between them. Per the germline V gene, CDR1 is SGHAT and CDR2 is FQNNGV. Filled out from reference TRBV11-2 and TRBJ2-7, the complete variable domain reads EAGVAQSPRYKIIEKRQSVAFWCNPISGHATLYWYQQILGQGPKLLIQFQNNGVVDDSQLPKDRFSAERLKGVDSTLKIQPAKLEDSAVYLCASSTTTVSYEQYFGPGTRLTVT.

The V gene is TRBV10-3, the J gene TRBJ2-5; TRBD2 agrees at 14 bases. The CDR3 contains 17 residues. Trimming cost V 6 bases and J 2 bases; bases outside gene matches: 8. Germline values: CDR1 ENHRY, CDR2 SYGVKD. CDR3 DNA: TGTGCCATCAGACCTCGACTAGCGGGGGGGAATCAAGAGACCCAGTACTTC. It is translated as CAIRPRLAGGNQETQYF.

This clone was counted a single time. The chain joins TRBV5-6 to TRBJ1-2, with a weak D call TRBD1 (6 bases). CDR3 length: 14 residues. V dropped 1 base and J dropped 6 bases, with 13 bases sitting between them. Germline CDR1 SGHDT, CDR2 YYEEEE. For the CDR3, the DNA is TGTGCCAGCAGCTTGAACAGGGCAGTCAATGGCTACACCTTC. Its translation is CASSLNRAVNGYTF.

This clone appeared a single time. V and J are TRBV6-5 and TRBJ2-7; 7 bases map to TRBD1. The CDR3 extends over 15 amino acids. The V gene end was trimmed by 8 bases and the J gene end by 3 bases; junction bases not matched to a gene: 13. Per the germline V gene, CDR1 is MNHEY and CDR2 is SVGAGI. This CDR3 reads CASRLGTAFYYEQYF. The CDR3 DNA follows: TGTGCCAGCCGACTGGGGACAGCTTTTTACTACGAGCAGTACTTC.

This clone was found once. The CDR3 loop reads CASSFAPGTGLNSPLHF. CDR3 DNA sequence: TGTGCCAGCAGTTTCGCCCCCGGGACAGGGCTCAATTCACCCCTCCACTTT. This chain uses TRBV5-6 with TRBJ1-6; 9 nucleotides align to TRBD1. Germline CDR1 reads SGHDT; CDR2 reads YYEEEE. CDR3 length: 17 residues. Unmatched junction bases numbered 13, after V lost 5 bases and J lost 7 bases.

This chain links TRBV5-5 with TRBJ1-6; D is uncertain. V lost 2 bases and J lost 5, with 8 bases in between. From germline, CDR1 is SGHKS and CDR2 YYEKEE (reference sequence). This CDR3 is built from 14 residues. CDR3 protein: CASSFPEDNSPLHF. DNA for the CDR3: TGTGCCAGCAGCTTTCCGGAGGATAATTCACCCCTCCACTTT.